This T cell receptor (beta chain) comes out of a study of neurological immune-mediated disorders. Study-level points and caveats: For the multiple sclerosis repertoire cluster, an association with any clinical or MRI feature was absent.

The cDNA came from 5'RACE with 10-nucleotide random UMIs. Over 170 million TCR-beta sequences, together covering 15-18 subjects, were produced by every individual sequencing run that was carried out. TCRdb reanalysed the 5' RACE reads using MiXCR and keeps one entry per CDR3 protein. This table holds about 55,000 distinct CDR3 sequences, around 3.8% found once. The CDR3 runs 16 residues. J lost 2 bases, V lost 7 bases, and 12 bases had no gene match. Germline CDR1 MNHEY, CDR2 SVGAGI. The sorted libraries involved the use of about 910,000 CD4+ or CD8+ T cells. This clonotype was seen repeatedly, ten times or more. Its antigen is unknown.

The V and J genes are TRBV6-5 and TRBJ2-3; TRBD1 matches 7 bases. This TCR was sampled from a woman aged 40-49 years with multiple sclerosis. The sample taken for sequencing was CD4+ T cells from blood. For the CDR3, the DNA is TGTGCCAGCAAATTCCAACCCAGGGGGACCACAGATACGCAGTATTTT. Encoded protein: CASKFQPRGTTDTQYF.